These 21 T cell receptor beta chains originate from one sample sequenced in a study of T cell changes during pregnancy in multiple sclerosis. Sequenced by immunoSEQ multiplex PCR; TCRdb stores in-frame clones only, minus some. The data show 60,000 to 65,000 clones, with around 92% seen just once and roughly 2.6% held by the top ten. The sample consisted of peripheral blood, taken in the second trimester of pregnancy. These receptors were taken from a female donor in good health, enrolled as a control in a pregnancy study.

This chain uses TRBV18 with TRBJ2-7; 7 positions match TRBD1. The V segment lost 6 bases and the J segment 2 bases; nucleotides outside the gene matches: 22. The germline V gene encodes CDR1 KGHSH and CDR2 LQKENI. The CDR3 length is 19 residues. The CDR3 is CASSPGETGFTWSTYEQYF. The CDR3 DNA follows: TGTGCCAGCTCCCCCGGAGAGACAGGGTTCACTTGGTCAACCTACGAGCAGTACTTC.

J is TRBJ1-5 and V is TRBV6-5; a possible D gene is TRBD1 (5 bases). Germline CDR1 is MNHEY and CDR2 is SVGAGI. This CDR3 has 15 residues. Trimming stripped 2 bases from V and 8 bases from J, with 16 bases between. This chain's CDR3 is CASSYRAGPGEPQHF. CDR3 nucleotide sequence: TGTGCCAGCAGTTACCGGGCAGGGCCAGGTGAGCCCCAGCATTTT.

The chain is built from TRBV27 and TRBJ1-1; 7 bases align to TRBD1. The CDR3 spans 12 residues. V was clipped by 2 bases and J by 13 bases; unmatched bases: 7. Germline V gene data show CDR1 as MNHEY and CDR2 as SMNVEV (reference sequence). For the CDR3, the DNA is TGTGCCAGCAGTTTAATAAGACAGGGAGGTTTCTTT. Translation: CASSLIRQGGFF.

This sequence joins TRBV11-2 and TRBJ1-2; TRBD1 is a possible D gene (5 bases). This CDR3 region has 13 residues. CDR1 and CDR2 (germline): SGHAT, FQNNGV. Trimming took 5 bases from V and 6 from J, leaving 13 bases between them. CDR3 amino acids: CASSPQIGDGYTF. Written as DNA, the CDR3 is TGTGCCAGCAGCCCCCAAATAGGGGATGGCTACACCTTC.

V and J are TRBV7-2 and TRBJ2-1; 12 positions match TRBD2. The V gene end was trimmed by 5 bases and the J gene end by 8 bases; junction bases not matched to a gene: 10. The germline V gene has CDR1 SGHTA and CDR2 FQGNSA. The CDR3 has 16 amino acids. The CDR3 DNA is TGTGCCAGCAGCCCGCGTCTAGCGGGGGGGCTACATGAGCAGTTCTTC. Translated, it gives CASSPRLAGGLHEQFF.

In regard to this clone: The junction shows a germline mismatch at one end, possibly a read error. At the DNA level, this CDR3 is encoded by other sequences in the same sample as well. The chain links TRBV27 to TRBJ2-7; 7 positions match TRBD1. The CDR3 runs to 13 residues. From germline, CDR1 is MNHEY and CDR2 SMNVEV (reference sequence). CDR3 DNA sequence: TGTGCCAGCTCCAGGGACAGCATCTACGAGCAGTATTTC. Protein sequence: CASSRDSIYEQYF.

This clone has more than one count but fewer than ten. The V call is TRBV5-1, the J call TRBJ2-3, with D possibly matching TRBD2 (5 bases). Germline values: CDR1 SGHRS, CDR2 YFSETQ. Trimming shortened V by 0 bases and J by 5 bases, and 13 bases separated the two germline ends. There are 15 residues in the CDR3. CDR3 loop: CASSLAEGQRDTQYF. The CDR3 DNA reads TGCGCCAGCAGCTTGGCAGAGGGCCAGAGAGATACGCAGTATTTT.

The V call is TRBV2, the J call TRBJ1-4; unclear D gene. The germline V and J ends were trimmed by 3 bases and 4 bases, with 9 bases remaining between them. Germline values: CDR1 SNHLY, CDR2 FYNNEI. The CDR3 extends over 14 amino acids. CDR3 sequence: CASSEGGFNEKLFF. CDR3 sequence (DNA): TGTGCCAGCAGTGAGGGAGGATTTAATGAAAAACTGTTTTTT.

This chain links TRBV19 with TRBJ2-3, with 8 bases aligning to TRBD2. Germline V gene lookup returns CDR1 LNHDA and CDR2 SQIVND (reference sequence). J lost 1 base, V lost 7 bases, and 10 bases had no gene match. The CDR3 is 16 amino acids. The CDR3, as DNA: TGTGCCAGTAAGGCCCCCGCGGGGGGTGGCACAGATACGCAGTATTTT. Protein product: CASKAPAGGGTDTQYF.

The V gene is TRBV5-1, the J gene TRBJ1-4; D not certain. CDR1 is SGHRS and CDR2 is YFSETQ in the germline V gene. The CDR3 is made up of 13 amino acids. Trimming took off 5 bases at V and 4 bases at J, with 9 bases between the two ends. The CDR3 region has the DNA TGCGCCAGCAGTTCCATCATTAATGAAAAACTGTTTTTT. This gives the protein CASSSIINEKLFF.

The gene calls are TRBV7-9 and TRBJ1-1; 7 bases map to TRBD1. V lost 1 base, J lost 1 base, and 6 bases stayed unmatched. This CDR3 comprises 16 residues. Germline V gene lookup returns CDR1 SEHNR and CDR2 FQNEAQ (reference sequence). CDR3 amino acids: CASSLGNRGRNTEAFF. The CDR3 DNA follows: TGTGCCAGCAGCTTAGGAAACAGGGGCCGGAACACTGAAGCTTTCTTT.

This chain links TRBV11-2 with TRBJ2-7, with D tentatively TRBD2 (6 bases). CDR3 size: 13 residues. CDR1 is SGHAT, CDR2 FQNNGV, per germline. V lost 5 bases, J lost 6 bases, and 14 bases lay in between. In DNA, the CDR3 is TGTGCCAGCAGCCGCCGGGACTTAGGCGAGCAGTACTTC. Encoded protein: CASSRRDLGEQYF.

The DNA of the CDR3 is TGTGCCAGCAGTGCCTCAGGGGAAATGCAGCCCCAGCATTTT. This gives the protein CASSASGEMQPQHF. The chain joins TRBV6-1 to TRBJ1-5, with D tentatively TRBD1 (6 bases). The CDR3 has 14 residues. Germline V lookup: CDR1 MNHNS, CDR2 SASEGT. V lost 4 bases, J lost 7 bases, and 14 bases lay in between.

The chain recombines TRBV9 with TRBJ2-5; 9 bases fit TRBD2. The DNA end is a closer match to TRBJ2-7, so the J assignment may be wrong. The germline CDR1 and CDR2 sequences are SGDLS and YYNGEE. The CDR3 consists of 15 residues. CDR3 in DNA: TGTGCCAGCAGCCTCCGCGGGGCGGGGGGGGACGAGCAGTACTTC. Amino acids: CASSLRGAGGDEQYF.

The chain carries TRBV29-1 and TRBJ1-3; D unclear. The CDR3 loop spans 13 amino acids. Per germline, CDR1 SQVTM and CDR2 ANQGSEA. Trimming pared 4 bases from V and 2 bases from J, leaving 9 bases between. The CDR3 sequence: CSVVEGAGNTIYF. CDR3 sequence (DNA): TGCAGCGTTGTGGAGGGAGCTGGAAACACCATATATTTT.

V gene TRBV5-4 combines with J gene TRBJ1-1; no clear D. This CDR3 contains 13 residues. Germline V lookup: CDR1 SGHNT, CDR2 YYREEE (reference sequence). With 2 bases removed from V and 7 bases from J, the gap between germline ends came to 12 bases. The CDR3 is CASSFKVEGEAFF. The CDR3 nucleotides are TGTGCCAGCAGCTTCAAAGTAGAGGGTGAAGCTTTCTTT.

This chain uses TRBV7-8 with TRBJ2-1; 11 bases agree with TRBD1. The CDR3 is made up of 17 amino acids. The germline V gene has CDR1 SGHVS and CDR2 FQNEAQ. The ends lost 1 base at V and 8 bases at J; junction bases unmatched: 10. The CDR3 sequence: CASSLGAGRTGGHEQFF. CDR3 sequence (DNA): TGTGCCAGCAGCTTAGGGGCCGGCAGGACAGGGGGCCATGAGCAGTTCTTC.

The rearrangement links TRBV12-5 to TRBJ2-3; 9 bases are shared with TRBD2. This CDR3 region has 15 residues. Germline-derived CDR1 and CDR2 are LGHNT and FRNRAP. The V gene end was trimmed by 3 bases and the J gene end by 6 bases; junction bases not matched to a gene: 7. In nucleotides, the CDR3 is TGTGCTAGTGGTTTTCTGGCGGGGGGGACCGATACGCAGTATTTT. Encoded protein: CASGFLAGGTDTQYF.

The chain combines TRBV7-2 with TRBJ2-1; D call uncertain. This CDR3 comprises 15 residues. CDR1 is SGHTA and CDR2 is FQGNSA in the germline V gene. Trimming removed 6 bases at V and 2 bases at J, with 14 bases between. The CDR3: CASRESLGAYNEQFF. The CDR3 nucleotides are TGTGCCAGCAGGGAAAGCTTGGGCGCCTACAATGAGCAGTTCTTC.

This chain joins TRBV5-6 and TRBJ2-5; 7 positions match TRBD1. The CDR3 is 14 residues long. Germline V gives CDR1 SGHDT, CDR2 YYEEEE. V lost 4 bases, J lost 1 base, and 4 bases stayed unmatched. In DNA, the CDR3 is TGTGCCAGCAGCCCTAGGGGGCGCCAAGAGACCCAGTACTTC. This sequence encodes CASSPRGRQETQYF. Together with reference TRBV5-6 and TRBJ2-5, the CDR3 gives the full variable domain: DAGVTQSPTHLIKTRGQQVTLRCSPKSGHDTVSWYQQALGQGPQFIFQYYEEEERQRGNFPDRFSGHQFPNYSSELNVNALLLGDSALYLCASSPRGRQETQYFGPGTRLLVL.

The CDR3 is CAISETAARVTDTQYF. DNA for the CDR3: TGTGCCATCAGTGAGACCGCAGCTCGGGTCACAGATACGCAGTATTTT. The chain recombines TRBV10-3 with TRBJ2-3; D ambiguous. Germline V gives CDR1 ENHRY, CDR2 SYGVKD. This CDR3 comprises 16 residues. V lost 2 bases to trimming and J lost 2 bases, with 14 bases between them.